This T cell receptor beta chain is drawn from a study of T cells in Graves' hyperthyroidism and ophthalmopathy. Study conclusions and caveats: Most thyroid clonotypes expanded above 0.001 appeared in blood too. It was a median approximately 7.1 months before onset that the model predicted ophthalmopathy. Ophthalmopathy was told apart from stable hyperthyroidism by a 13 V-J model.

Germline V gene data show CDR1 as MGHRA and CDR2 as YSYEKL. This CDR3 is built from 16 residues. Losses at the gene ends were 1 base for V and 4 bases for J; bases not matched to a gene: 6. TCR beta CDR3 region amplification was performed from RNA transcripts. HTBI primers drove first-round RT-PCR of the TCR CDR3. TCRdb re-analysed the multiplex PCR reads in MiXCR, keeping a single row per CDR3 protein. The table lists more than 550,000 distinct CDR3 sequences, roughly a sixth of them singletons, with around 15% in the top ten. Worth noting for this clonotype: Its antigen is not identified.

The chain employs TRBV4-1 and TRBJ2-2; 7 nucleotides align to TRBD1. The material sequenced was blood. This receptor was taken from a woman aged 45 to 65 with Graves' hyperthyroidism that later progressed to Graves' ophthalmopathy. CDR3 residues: CASSQVSRGITGELFF. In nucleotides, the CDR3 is TGCGCCAGCAGCCAAGTTTCCAGGGGGATCACCGGGGAGCTGTTTTTT.